The 6 T cell receptor beta chains below come from one sample, sequenced in a study of breast tumors, draining lymph nodes, adjacent tissues. Breast cancer patients provided tissue from their axillary draining lymph nodes. MiXCR was run by TCRdb on the multiplex PCR reads, yielding one entry per CDR3 protein. This table holds 130,000 or so distinct CDR3 sequences, 20% to 25% found once. The sequenced sample consisted of axillary lymph node tissue. The receptors were gathered from a female donor with breast cancer. Some clones in this sample may be carry-over from other donors' samples.

This clonotype occurred many times. The chain joins TRBV11-2 to TRBJ1-4; no definite D call. CDR1 is SGHAT and CDR2 is FQNNGV in the germline V gene. Between the trimmed V and J ends, which lost 4 bases and 4 bases, there was a span of 13 bases. The CDR3 runs to 15 residues. The CDR3 sequence is CASSSRTGGNEKLFF. The CDR3 bases are TGTGCCAGCAGCTCTCGGACGGGCGGTAATGAAAAACTGTTTTTT.

In its sample, this clonotype was seen a few times. A much bigger clone sits one base away, suggesting this may be a read error. This chain connects TRBV20-1 to TRBJ2-5; 8 bases are shared with TRBD2. CDR3 length equals 13 residues. The V gene's germline CDR1 is DFQATT and CDR2 SNEGSKA (reference sequence). CDR3: CSAIAGRQGTQYF. The CDR3 DNA follows: TGCAGTGCTATAGCGGGGCGGCAAGGGACCCAGTACTTC.

The sample holds many counts of this clonotype. This chain connects TRBV15 to TRBJ2-1; 7 positions match TRBD2. The CDR3 is 15 amino acids. Germline V gene data show CDR1 as LNHNV and CDR2 as YYDKDF (reference sequence). V lost 3 bases, J lost 6 bases, and 8 bases stayed unmatched. In nucleotides, the CDR3 is TGTGCCACCAGCAGGGACCGGACTAGAGGCAATGAGCAGTTCTTC. It codes for CATSRDRTRGNEQFF.

A word on this clonotype: A much larger clone is a single base away; this may be a read error. The genes are TRBV3-1 and TRBJ1-6, with no clear D. The CDR3 runs 15 residues. The V end lost 2 bases, the J end lost 7 bases, and 12 bases lay between the germline ends. Per germline, CDR1 LGHDT and CDR2 YNNKEL (reference sequence). CDR3 protein: CASSQRASGNSPLHF. Written as DNA, the CDR3 is TGTGCCAGCAGCCAACGGGCTTCCGGGAATTCACCCCTCCACTTT.

With respect to this clonotype: One base away lies a much larger clone, so this may be a sequencing read error. This chain uses TRBV19 with TRBJ1-2; D unresolved. Germline CDR1 LNHDA, CDR2 SQIVND (reference sequence). The V end lost 0 bases, the J end lost 0 bases, and 5 bases lay between the germline ends. This CDR3 contains 14 residues. In nucleotides, the CDR3 is TGTGCCAGTAGTATAGAACGATCTAACTATGGCTACACCTTC. As protein: CASSIERSNYGYTF.

This clonotype has ten or more counts. The chain carries TRBV19 and TRBJ2-1, with 8 positions matching TRBD2. J was trimmed by 4 bases and V by 8 bases; bases with no gene match: 10. The CDR3 totals 15 residues. The V gene's germline CDR1 is LNHDA and CDR2 SQIVND (reference sequence). CDR3 bases: TGTGCCAGTGCATCCGGGACTAGGGCGTACAATGAGCAGTTCTTC. It yields the protein CASASGTRAYNEQFF. The complete variable domain, with remaining parts taken from reference TRBV19 and TRBJ2-1, reads DGGITQSPKYLFRKEGQNVTLSCEQNLNHDAMYWYRQDPGQGLRLIYYSQIVNDFQKGDIAEGYSVSREKKESFPLTVTSAQKNPTAFYLCASASGTRAYNEQFFGPGTRLTVL.